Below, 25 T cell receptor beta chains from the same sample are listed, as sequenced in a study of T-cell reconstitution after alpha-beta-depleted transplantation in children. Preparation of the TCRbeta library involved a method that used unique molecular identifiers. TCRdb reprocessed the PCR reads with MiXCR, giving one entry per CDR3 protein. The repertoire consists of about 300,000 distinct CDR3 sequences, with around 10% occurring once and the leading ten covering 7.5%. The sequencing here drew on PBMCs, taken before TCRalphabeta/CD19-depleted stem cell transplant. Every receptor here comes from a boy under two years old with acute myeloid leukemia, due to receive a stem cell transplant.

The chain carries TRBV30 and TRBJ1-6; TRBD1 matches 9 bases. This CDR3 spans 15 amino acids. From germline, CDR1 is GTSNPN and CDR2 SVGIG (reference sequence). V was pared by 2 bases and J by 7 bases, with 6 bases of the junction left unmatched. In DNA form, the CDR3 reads TGTGCCTGGAGTCTGGAGGGACAGGGAAATTCACCCCTCCACTTT. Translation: CAWSLEGQGNSPLHF.

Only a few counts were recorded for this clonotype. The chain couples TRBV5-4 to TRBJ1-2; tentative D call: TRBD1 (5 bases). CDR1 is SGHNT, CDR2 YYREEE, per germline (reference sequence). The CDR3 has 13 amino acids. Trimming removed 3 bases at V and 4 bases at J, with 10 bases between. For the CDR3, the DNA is TGTGCCAGCAGCTCCGGGACTCTCTATGGCTACACCTTC. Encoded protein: CASSSGTLYGYTF.

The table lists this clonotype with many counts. The CDR3 nucleotides are TGCGCCAGCAGCCCTTCTAGCGGGTGGTCCGGAGAGACCCAGTACTTC. The encoded protein is CASSPSSGWSGETQYF. The chain joins TRBV5-1 to TRBJ2-5; 8 bases are a match to TRBD2. The CDR3 loop spans 16 amino acids. Germline lookup yields CDR1 SGHRS and CDR2 YFSETQ. After removal of 4 bases from V and 4 bases from J, the junction contained 12 bases not matched to a gene. Supplemented by reference TRBV5-1 and TRBJ2-5, the full variable domain reads KAGVTQTPRYLIKTRGQQVTLSCSPISGHRSVSWYQQTPGQGLQFLFEYFSETQRNKGNFPGRFSGRQFSNSRSEMNVSTLELGDSALYLCASSPSSGWSGETQYFGPGTRLLVL.

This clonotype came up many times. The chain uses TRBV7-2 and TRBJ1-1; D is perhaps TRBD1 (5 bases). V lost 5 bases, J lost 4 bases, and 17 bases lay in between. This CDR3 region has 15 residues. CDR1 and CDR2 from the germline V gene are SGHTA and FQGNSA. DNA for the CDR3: TGTGCCAGCAGCGTTTACCAGGGCGGTGGCACTGAAGCTTTCTTT. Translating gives CASSVYQGGGTEAFF. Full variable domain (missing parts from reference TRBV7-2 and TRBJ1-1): GAGVSQSPSNKVTEKGKDVELRCDPISGHTALYWYRQSLGQGLEFLIYFQGNSAPDKSGLPSDRFSAERTGGSVSTLTIQRTQQEDSAVYLCASSVYQGGGTEAFFGQGTRLTVV.

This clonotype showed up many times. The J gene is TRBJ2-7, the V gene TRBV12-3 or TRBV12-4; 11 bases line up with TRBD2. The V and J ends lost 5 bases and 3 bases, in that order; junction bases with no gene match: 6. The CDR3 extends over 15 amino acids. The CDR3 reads CASSPGLAVNYEQYF. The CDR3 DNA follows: TGTGCCAGCAGTCCGGGACTAGCGGTGAACTACGAGCAGTACTTC.

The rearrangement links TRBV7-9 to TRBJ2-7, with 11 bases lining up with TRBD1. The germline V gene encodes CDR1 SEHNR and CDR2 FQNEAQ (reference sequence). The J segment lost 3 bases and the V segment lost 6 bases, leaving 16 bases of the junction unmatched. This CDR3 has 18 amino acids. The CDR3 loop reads CASRLLPGQGEVGYEQYF. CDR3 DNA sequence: TGTGCCAGCAGACTTCTACCGGGACAGGGGGAAGTAGGCTACGAGCAGTACTTC.

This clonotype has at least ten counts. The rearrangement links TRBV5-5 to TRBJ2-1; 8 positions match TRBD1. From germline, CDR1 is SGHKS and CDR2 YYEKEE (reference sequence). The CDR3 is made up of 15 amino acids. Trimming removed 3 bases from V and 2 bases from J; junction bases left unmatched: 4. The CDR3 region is CASSSQGDTYNEQFF. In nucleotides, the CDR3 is TGTGCCAGCAGCTCACAGGGGGACACCTACAATGAGCAGTTCTTC.

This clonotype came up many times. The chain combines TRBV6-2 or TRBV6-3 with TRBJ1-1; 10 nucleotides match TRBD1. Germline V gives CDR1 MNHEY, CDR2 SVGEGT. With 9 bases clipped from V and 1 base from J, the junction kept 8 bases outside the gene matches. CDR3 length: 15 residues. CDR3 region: CASKDRGAGNTEAFF. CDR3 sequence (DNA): TGTGCCAGTAAGGACAGGGGGGCTGGGAACACTGAAGCTTTCTTT.

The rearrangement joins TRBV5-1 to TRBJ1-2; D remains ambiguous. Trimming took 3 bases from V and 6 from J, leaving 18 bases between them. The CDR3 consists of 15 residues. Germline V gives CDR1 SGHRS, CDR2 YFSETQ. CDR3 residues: CASSSDPQLDHGYTF. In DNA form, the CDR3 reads TGCGCCAGCAGCTCGGACCCTCAGTTGGATCATGGCTACACCTTC.

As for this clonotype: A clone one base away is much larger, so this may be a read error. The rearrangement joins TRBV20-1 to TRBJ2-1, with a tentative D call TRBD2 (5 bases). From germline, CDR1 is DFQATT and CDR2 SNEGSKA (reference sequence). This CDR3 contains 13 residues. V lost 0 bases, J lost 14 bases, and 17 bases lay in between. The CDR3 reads CSARDRAATREFF. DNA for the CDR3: TGCAGTGCTAGAGATAGAGCGGCAACCCGCGAGTTCTTC.

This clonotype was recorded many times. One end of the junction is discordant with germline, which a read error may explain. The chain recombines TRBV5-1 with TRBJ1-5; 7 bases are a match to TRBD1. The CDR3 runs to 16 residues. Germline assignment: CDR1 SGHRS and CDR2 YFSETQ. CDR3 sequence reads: CASSFKTGSSNQPQHF. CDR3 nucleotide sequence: TGTGCCAGCAGCTTTAAGACAGGGTCAAGCAATCAGCCCCAGCATTTT.

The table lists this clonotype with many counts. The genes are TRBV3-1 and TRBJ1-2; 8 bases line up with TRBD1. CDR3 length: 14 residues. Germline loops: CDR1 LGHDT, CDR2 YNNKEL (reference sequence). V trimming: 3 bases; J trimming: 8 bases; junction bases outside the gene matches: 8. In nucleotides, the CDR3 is TGTGCCAGCAGCCAGAGAGACAGGGGCGACGGCTACACCTTC. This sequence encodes CASSQRDRGDGYTF.

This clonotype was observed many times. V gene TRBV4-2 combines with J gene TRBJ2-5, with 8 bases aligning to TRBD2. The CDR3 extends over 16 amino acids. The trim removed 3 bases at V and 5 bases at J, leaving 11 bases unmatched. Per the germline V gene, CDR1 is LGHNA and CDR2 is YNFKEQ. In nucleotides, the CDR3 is TGTGCCAGCAGCCAGGGTGCAGCGGGAGCATCGGAGACCCAGTACTTC. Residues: CASSQGAAGASETQYF.

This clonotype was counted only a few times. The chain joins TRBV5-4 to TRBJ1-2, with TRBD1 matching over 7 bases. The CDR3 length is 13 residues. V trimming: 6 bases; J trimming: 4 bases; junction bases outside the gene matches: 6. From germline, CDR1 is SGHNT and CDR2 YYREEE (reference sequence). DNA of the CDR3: TGTGCCAGCACTAAGGGACAGATCTATGGCTACACCTTC. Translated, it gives CASTKGQIYGYTF.

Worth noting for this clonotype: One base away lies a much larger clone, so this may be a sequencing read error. The CDR3 bases are TGTGCCAGCAGCTTAGACGGGCGGTGGGGTGAGCAGATCTTC. This sequence encodes CASSLDGRWGEQIF. The rearrangement links TRBV7-6 to TRBJ2-1; D gene unclear. The CDR3 is 14 amino acids. Germline V gene data show CDR1 as SGHVS and CDR2 as FNYEAQ.

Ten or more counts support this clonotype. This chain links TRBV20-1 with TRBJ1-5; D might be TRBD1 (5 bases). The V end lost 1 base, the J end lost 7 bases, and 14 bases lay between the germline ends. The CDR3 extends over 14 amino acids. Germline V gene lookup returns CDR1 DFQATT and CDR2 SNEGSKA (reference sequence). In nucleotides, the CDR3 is TGCAGTGCTAGAGGCGGCCAGAAGGGGCAGCCCCAGCATTTT. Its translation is CSARGGQKGQPQHF.

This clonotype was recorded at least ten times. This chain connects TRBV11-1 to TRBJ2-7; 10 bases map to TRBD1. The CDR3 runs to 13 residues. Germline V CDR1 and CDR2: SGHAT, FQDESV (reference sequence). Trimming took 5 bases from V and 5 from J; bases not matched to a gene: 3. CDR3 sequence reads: CASSRGTGDEQYF. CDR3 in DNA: TGTGCCAGCAGCCGGGGGACAGGGGACGAGCAGTACTTC.

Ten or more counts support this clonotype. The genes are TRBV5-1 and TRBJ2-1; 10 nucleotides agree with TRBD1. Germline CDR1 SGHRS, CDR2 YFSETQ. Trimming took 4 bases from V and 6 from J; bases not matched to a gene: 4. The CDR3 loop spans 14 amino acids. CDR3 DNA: TGCGCCAGCAGCGATGGACAGGGGGGCAATGAGCAGTTCTTC. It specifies CASSDGQGGNEQFF.

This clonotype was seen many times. The CDR3 sequence is CATSDSTGFSNQPQHF. Written as DNA, the CDR3 is TGTGCCACCAGTGATTCGACAGGGTTTAGCAATCAGCCCCAGCATTTT. This rearrangement joins TRBV24-1 to TRBJ1-5, with TRBD1 matching 7 bases. V dropped 2 bases and J dropped 0; count of bases not matched to a gene: 3. The CDR3 covers 16 residues. Germline V CDR1 and CDR2: KGHDR, SFDVKD.

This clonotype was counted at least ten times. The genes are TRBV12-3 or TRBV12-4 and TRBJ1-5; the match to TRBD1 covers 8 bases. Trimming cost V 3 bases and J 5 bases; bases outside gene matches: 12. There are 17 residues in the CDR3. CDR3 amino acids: CASSFGGGTGGDQPQHF. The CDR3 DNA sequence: TGTGCCAGCAGTTTTGGCGGTGGGACAGGCGGCGATCAGCCCCAGCATTTT.

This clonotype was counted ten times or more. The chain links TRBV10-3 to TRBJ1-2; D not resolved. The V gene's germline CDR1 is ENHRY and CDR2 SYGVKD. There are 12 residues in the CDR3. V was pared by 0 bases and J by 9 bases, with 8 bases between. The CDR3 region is CAISESPRSYTF. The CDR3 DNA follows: TGTGCCATCAGTGAGTCTCCGAGGAGCTACACCTTC.

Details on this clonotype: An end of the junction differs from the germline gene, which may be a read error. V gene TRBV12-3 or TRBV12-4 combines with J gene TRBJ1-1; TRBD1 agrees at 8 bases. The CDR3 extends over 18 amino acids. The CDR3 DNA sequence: TGTGCCAGCTGTTTATGGGCTGGGGGGGACAGGATGCTCACTGAAGCTTTCTTT. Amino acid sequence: CASCLWAGGDRMLTEAFF.

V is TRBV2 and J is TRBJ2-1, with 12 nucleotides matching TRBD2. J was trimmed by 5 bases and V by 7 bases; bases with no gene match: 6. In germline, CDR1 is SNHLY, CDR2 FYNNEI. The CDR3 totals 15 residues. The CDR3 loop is CASTILAGGNNEQFF. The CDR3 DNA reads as TGTGCCAGCACCATACTAGCGGGAGGAAACAATGAGCAGTTCTTC.

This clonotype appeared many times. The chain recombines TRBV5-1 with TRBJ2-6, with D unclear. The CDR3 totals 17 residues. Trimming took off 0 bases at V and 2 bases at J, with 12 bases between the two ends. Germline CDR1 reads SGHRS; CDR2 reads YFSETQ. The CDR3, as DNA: TGCGCCAGCAGCTTGGAAATGGAGCATCCTGGGGCCAACGTCCTGACTTTC. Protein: CASSLEMEHPGANVLTF.

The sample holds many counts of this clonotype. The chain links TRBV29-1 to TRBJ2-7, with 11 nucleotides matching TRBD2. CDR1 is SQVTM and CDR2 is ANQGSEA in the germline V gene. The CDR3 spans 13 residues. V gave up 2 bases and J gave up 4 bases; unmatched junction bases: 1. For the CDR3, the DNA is TGCAGCGTTGAACTAGCGGGAGGATACGAGCAGTACTTC. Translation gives CSVELAGGYEQYF.